The rows below give T cell receptor beta chains drawn from one sample of a study of regulatory T cells in long-lasting Graves disease. TCRdb independently ran MiXCR on the multiplex PCR reads; one entry per CDR3 protein. This sample carries under 500,000 distinct CDR3 sequences, about a fifth of them seen once, and the ten largest clones take about 7.8%. The material was peripheral blood mononuclear cells (PBMCs), obtained when the disease was refractory, from a patient treated with antithyroid drugs. Receptors were obtained from a female donor with Graves disease. Both conserved end residues are trimmed from each CDR3. A D gene is named only where the DNA matches it firmly.

>.|TRBJ1-4|TRBV19
ASKDGLPGEKLF
>TRBD2|TRBJ2-7|TRBV6-5
ASSYSASGNLYEQY
>.|TRBJ2-6|TRBV24-1
ATSEVPGRSSGANVLT
>.|TRBJ2-2|TRBV4-1
ASSQDTLSDNTGELF
>TRBD2|TRBJ2-2|TRBV7-2
ASSRGLAGELF
>.|TRBJ1-1|TRBV7-9
ASSLMAVNTEAF
>.|TRBJ1-1|TRBV7-8
ASRHASMNTEAF
>TRBD2|TRBJ2-7|TRBV6-1
ASSLGGLAGEQY
>TRBD1|TRBJ1-2|TRBV5-1
ASQGADYGYT
>.|TRBJ2-7|TRBV2
ASNFPGGEQY
>TRBD1|TRBJ1-2|TRBV5-1
ASSLLGQGANYGYT
>TRBD2|TRBJ2-7|TRBV6-2/TRBV6-3
ASSPPTSGRSYERY